This TCR beta chain derives from a study of blood T cells in healthy people across ages. Together with a sample-barcoded 5' primer, a J-beta primer mix was included in a second PCR lasting about 7 to 11 cycles. TCRdb reprocessed the 5' RACE reads via MiXCR and lists one record per CDR3 protein. The data show fewer than 750,000 distinct CDR3 sequences, with less than 60% seen just once and around 25% held by the top ten. Looked up from germline, CDR1 is MNHEY and CDR2 is SMNVEV (reference sequence). The CDR3 consists of 15 residues. V was shortened by 5 bases and J by 4 bases, with 17 bases between the two germline ends.

This TCR was sampled from a man older than 75 in good health. The sample comprised blood. The V and J genes are TRBV27 and TRBJ1-2; D is uncertain. The CDR3, as DNA: TGTGCCAGCAGTCCCAACCCTCCTACCGCCTATGGCTACACCTTC. Its translation is CASSPNPPTAYGYTF.